The source of this T cell receptor (beta chain) is a study of blood T cell repertoires in COVID-19. The overall study: Donors in the United States, Italy and Spain gave samples during acute or convalescent COVID-19.

The germline V gene encodes CDR1 SGHAT and CDR2 FQNNGV. CDR3 length: 13 amino acids. V gave up 1 base and J gave up 10 bases, with 13 bases separating them. The repertoire was sequenced with immunoSEQ multiplex PCR; TCRdb's copy has only in-frame clones and lacks some. The sample has 95,000 to 150,000 clones, around nine tenths seen once. This clone was counted between two and nine times. The V call is TRBV11-2, the J call TRBJ1-1; possible D gene TRBD1, 5 bases. This clonotype was sampled from a woman aged 50 to 60 with acute or convalescent COVID-19. Sequencing used peripheral blood. CDR3 nucleotide sequence: TGTGCCAGCAGCTTAGTTCGGGGGGTAATAGCTTTCTTT. It codes for CASSLVRGVIAFF.